This T cell receptor (beta chain) was obtained from a study of blood T cell repertoires in COVID-19. In the original analysis: Estimated nucleated cell counts came from reference gene primer amplification. Clones were sequenced by immunoSEQ multiplex PCR, and TCRdb holds only the in-frame ones, with some missing. The D gene and trimming were derived from the DNA, and the V and J assignments and clone size from that table. Among 95,000 to 130,000 clones, roughly 85% were seen once, and the ten largest hold 2% to 2.5%. CDR1 and CDR2 (germline): SNHLY, FYNNEI. Trimming at V came to 3 bases and at J to 8 bases, leaving 5 bases not matched to a gene. This CDR3 comprises 15 residues.

The V and J genes are TRBV2 and TRBJ2-2; 11 nucleotides agree with TRBD1. Input material: peripheral blood. The source is a man aged 25-45 years with acute or convalescent COVID-19. CDR3 in DNA: TGTGCCAGCAGTGAGACCGGACAGGGGGCTGGGGAGCTGTTTTTT. Protein: CASSETGQGAGELFF.